This entry lists 17 T cell receptor beta chains sequenced from one sample in a study of CD8+ T cells in alopecia areata. cDNA reverse transcribed from extracted RNA served as the sequencing template. The assay was immunoSEQ multiplex PCR, and TCRdb's table has in-frame clones only and misses some. The sample gives roughly 200,000 clones, around 63% of which show up once; approximately 1.7% is in the top ten. The sample was CD4+ T cells sorted from blood, taken at week 0. These receptors originate from a human donor with alopecia areata.

This sequence joins TRBV15 and TRBJ2-5, with D uncertain. The CDR3 totals 14 residues. Trimming removed 1 base from V and 6 bases from J, with 12 bases in between. Germline loops: CDR1 LNHNV, CDR2 YYDKDF (reference sequence). The CDR3 protein is CATSRVGIVKTQYF. The CDR3 DNA follows: TGTGCCACCAGCAGAGTGGGCATTGTAAAGACCCAGTACTTC.

This chain joins TRBV6-5 and TRBJ2-5, with D possibly matching TRBD2 (5 bases). Germline V gene lookup returns CDR1 MNHEY and CDR2 SVGAGI. This CDR3 is built from 14 residues. V was trimmed by 8 bases and J by 2 bases, leaving 15 bases between them. In nucleotides, the CDR3 is TGTGCCAGCGGTACACTAGATCAGCAAGAGACCCAGTACTTC. Its translation: CASGTLDQQETQYF.

This chain joins TRBV15 and TRBJ1-5; tentative D call: TRBD1 (5 bases). The CDR3 extends over 15 amino acids. Germline V CDR1 and CDR2: LNHNV, YYDKDF (reference sequence). The ends were cut back, 0 bases at V and 7 bases at J, with 13 bases in the middle. CDR3 sequence (DNA): TGTGCCACCAGCAGAGACAGGGTTTCAGGGCAGCCCCAGCATTTT. This codes for CATSRDRVSGQPQHF.

The chain links TRBV4-3 to TRBJ1-1; 8 bases agree with TRBD1. There are 16 residues in the CDR3. V shed 3 bases, J shed 1 base, and the junction held 7 bases outside the gene matches. Germline V CDR1 and CDR2: LGHNA, YSLEER. CDR3 nucleotides: TGCGCCAGCAGCCAGTTACACGGACAGGGGAACACTGAAGCTTTCTTT. Translated: CASSQLHGQGNTEAFF.

In DNA form, the CDR3 reads TGTGCCAGCAGCTTAGTGTCAGGGGCCACAGATACGCAGTATTTT. Translation gives CASSLVSGATDTQYF. The chain combines TRBV7-8 with TRBJ2-3; possibly TRBD1 for D (6 bases). V gave up 1 base and J gave up 2 bases, with 10 bases separating them. The CDR3 has 15 amino acids. The germline gives CDR1 SGHVS, CDR2 FQNEAQ.

The gene calls are TRBV7-2 and TRBJ1-6; D unclear. Germline values: CDR1 SGHTA, CDR2 FQGNSA. Trimming took off 2 bases at V and 5 bases at J, with 7 bases between the two ends. This CDR3 region has 14 residues. The CDR3 sequence: CASSLWADNSPLHF. CDR3 DNA: TGTGCCAGCAGCTTATGGGCTGATAATTCACCCCTCCACTTT. The variable domain in full, completed from reference TRBV7-2 and TRBJ1-6, reads GAGVSQSPSNKVTEKGKDVELRCDPISGHTALYWYRQSLGQGLEFLIYFQGNSAPDKSGLPSDRFSAERTGGSVSTLTIQRTQQEDSAVYLCASSLWADNSPLHFGNGTRLTVT.

This rearrangement joins TRBV7-6 to TRBJ2-7; 7 bases match TRBD1. The CDR3 sequence is 14 residues long. The J segment lost 3 bases and the V segment lost 2 bases, leaving 4 bases of the junction unmatched. CDR1 and CDR2 (germline): SGHVS, FNYEAQ. DNA of the CDR3: TGTGCCAGCAGCTTAAATAGGGACAGCTACGAGCAGTACTTC. Encoded protein: CASSLNRDSYEQYF. The whole variable domain, remainder taken from reference TRBV7-6 and TRBJ2-7, is GAGVSQSPRYKVTKRGQDVALRCDPISGHVSLYWYRQALGQGPEFLTYFNYEAQQDKSGLPNDRFSAERPEGSISTLTIQRTEQRDSAMYRCASSLNRDSYEQYFGPGTRLTVT.

Only a few counts were recorded for this clone. The chain couples TRBV29-1 to TRBJ2-1, with D perhaps TRBD2 (5 bases). V lost 4 bases to trimming and J lost 8 bases, with 15 bases between them. This CDR3 spans 13 amino acids. Germline lookup yields CDR1 SQVTM and CDR2 ANQGSEA. CDR3 nucleotides: TGCAGCGTTGCATTGGTTCTGAGGGATGAGCAGTTCTTC. Its protein is CSVALVLRDEQFF.

The chain has TRBV25-1 and TRBJ2-5, with TRBD1 matching over 7 bases. The germline V gene encodes CDR1 MGHDK and CDR2 SYGVNS. V dropped 3 bases and J dropped 1; count of bases not matched to a gene: 5. This CDR3 is 15 amino acids long. CDR3 sequence (DNA): TGTGCCAGCAGTGATCCGACAGGGCCCCAAGAGACCCAGTACTTC. This gives the protein CASSDPTGPQETQYF.

The rearrangement uses TRBV25-1 and TRBJ1-1; D uncertain. Per germline, CDR1 MGHDK and CDR2 SYGVNS. CDR3 size: 13 residues. Trimming shortened V by 3 bases and J by 4 bases, and 9 bases separated the two germline ends. CDR3 sequence reads: CASSDGQVTEAFF. CDR3 DNA sequence: TGTGCCAGCAGTGACGGGCAAGTCACTGAAGCTTTCTTT.

This clone came up a few times. V and J are TRBV10-3 and TRBJ2-7; 8 bases map to TRBD2. Germline values: CDR1 ENHRY, CDR2 SYGVKD. The V segment lost 2 bases and the J segment 6 bases; nucleotides outside the gene matches: 3. This CDR3 has 13 residues. In DNA, the CDR3 is TGTGCCATCAGTGAGGGGACTAGTGGCGAGCAGTACTTC. Translated: CAISEGTSGEQYF.

This chain links TRBV5-4 with TRBJ2-1, with 9 bases lining up with TRBD2. Germline-derived CDR1 and CDR2 are SGHNT and YYREEE (reference sequence). Trimming at V came to 0 bases and at J to 14 bases, leaving 6 bases not matched to a gene. The CDR3 extends over 13 amino acids. CDR3 in DNA: TGTGCCAGCAGCTTGGCCAATAGACTAGCGGAGTTCTTC. Encoded protein: CASSLANRLAEFF.

CDR3 bases: TGTGCCAGCAGCCCTGCGGACAGAATTGGTGGCTACACCTTC. Translating gives CASSPADRIGGYTF. The rearrangement uses TRBV7-9 and TRBJ1-2; D is perhaps TRBD1 (6 bases). CDR1 and CDR2 from the germline V gene are SEHNR and FQNEAQ (reference sequence). V was cut by 5 bases and J by 7 bases, with 17 bases left in between. The CDR3 loop spans 14 amino acids.

This clone has only a few counts. The chain is built from TRBV7-2 and TRBJ1-2, with TRBD1 matching over 11 bases. The V gene's germline CDR1 is SGHTA and CDR2 FQGNSA. Trimming took 5 bases from V and 6 from J; bases not matched to a gene: 11. This CDR3 has 16 residues. This CDR3 reads CASSARLDRGPDGYTF. In DNA form, the CDR3 reads TGTGCCAGCAGCGCCCGTCTGGACAGGGGGCCGGATGGCTACACCTTC. Full variable domain (missing parts from reference TRBV7-2 and TRBJ1-2): GAGVSQSPSNKVTEKGKDVELRCDPISGHTALYWYRQSLGQGLEFLIYFQGNSAPDKSGLPSDRFSAERTGGSVSTLTIQRTQQEDSAVYLCASSARLDRGPDGYTFGSGTRLTVV.

This clone was found a few times. Different DNA sequences within this sample yield the same CDR3. The rearrangement links TRBV5-1 to TRBJ1-4; unclear D gene. The CDR3 contains 15 residues. CDR1 and CDR2 from the germline V gene are SGHRS and YFSETQ. V was shortened by 0 bases and J by 0 bases, with 6 bases between the two germline ends. The CDR3 region is CASSLGRATNEKLFF. The CDR3 region has the DNA TGCGCCAGCAGCTTGGGAAGAGCAACTAATGAAAAACTGTTTTTT.

This chain links TRBV14 with TRBJ1-5; D may be TRBD1 (5 bases). Trimming took 1 base from V and 2 from J, leaving 9 bases between them. This CDR3 is built from 15 residues. Per the germline V gene, CDR1 is SGHDN and CDR2 is FVKESK. CDR3 region: CASSQGGSGNQPQHF. The CDR3 region has the DNA TGTGCCAGCAGCCAAGGGGGGTCGGGCAATCAGCCCCAGCATTTT.

This clone has only a few counts. The chain links TRBV29-1 to TRBJ1-2; no clear D gene. V gave up 0 bases and J gave up 4 bases, with 9 bases separating them. This CDR3 region has 13 residues. Germline V gives CDR1 SQVTM, CDR2 ANQGSEA. The CDR3: CSVEDVIGYGYTF. The CDR3 bases are TGCAGCGTTGAAGACGTTATCGGCTATGGCTACACCTTC.